The T cell receptor (beta chain) described here comes from a study of T-cell memory formation after mild COVID-19. Broader study findings: Contracting clones, day 15 to 85, had balanced CD4/CD8, and later expanders favored CD4+.

Each CDR3 protein is one row after TCRdb ran MiXCR on the 5' RACE reads. The table shows some 130,000 distinct CDR3 sequences, with around 25% occurring only once. The CDR3 runs to 13 residues. Worth noting for this clonotype: Its matching antigen is unknown. One end of the junction does not line up with germline, which may come from a read error.

J is TRBJ2-3 and V is TRBV12-3 or TRBV12-4; D unclear. The sequence was obtained from an adult woman who had mild COVID-19 (a few samples of this study predate the infection). Cell type and time point are not known. Sequenced input: PBMCs or a T cell subset sorted from them (not recorded which). DNA of the CDR3: TGTGCCAGCAGTTCACGGAGCACACATACGCAGGATTTT. Residues: CASSSRSTHTQDF.